The rows below give T cell receptor beta chains drawn from one sample of a study of radiotherapy plus CTLA-4 blockade in lung cancer. Clones were sequenced by immunoSEQ multiplex PCR, and TCRdb holds only the in-frame ones, with some missing. This table has roughly 80,000 clones, about four fifths appearing once. The sequences come from peripheral blood, collected from a patient treated with radiotherapy plus ipilimumab. The source is a human donor with non-small cell lung cancer who had a partial response to radiotherapy plus ipilimumab. Some clones in this sample may be carry-over from other donors' samples. The CDR3 runs from the conserved cysteine through the conserved F or W. The D gene is left open where the match is weak. Rows may omit the clone size; those that give it use once, few, many or a size class.

V gene,J gene,D gene,clone size,CDR3 DNA,CDR3 protein
TRBV27,TRBJ2-7,TRBD2,-,TGTGCCAGCAGGGGACTAGCGGGAGCAGGCGAGCAGTACTTC,CASRGLAGAGEQYF
TRBV7-2,TRBJ2-7,TRBD2,-,TGTGCCAGCAGCACTACGCCGGGCGGGGGGTACGAGCAGTACTTC,CASSTTPGGGYEQYF
TRBV5-1,TRBJ2-7,TRBD1,-,TGCGCCAGCAGCCGAGGACAGGGGACGGACGAGCAGTACTTC,CASSRGQGTDEQYF
TRBV28,TRBJ2-7,TRBD2,-,TGTGCCAGCAGTTTCCCGACTAGCGGGACCTACGAGCAGTACTTC,CASSFPTSGTYEQYF
TRBV5-1,TRBJ2-1,-,-,TGCGCCAGCAGCCCGGATGGGGGCACCCTCTACAATGAGCAGTTCTTC,CASSPDGGTLYNEQFF
TRBV4-2,TRBJ2-5,TRBD2,-,TGTGCCAGCAGCCAAGCTGGACTAGCGGGGGGCCGGAGGCAAGAGACCCAGTACTTC,CASSQAGLAGGRRQETQYF
TRBV7-9,TRBJ1-1,-,-,TGTGCCAGCAGCTTACAGGGGAACACTGAAGCTTTCTTT,CASSLQGNTEAFF
TRBV29-1,TRBJ2-5,-,-,TGCAGCGTTGTTGAGCAAGAGACCCAGTACTTC,CSVVEQETQYF
TRBV7-2,TRBJ2-7,-,-,TGTGCCAGCAGCGCAACCAGGGATTACGAGCAGTACTTC,CASSATRDYEQYF
TRBV4-3,TRBJ1-2,-,-,TGCGCCAGCAGCCCAAGACGGGAAATCACCCAACCCTATGGCTACACCTTC,CASSPRREITQPYGYTF
TRBV10-2,TRBJ1-2,-,once,TGCGCCAGCAGTGAAGCCAGGGGAAGCCCCTATGGCTACACCTTC,CASSEARGSPYGYTF
TRBV7-6,TRBJ2-7,TRBD1,-,TGTGCCAGCAGCTCGAGACAGGGCCTCGAGCAGTACTTC,CASSSRQGLEQYF
TRBV29-1,TRBJ2-2,TRBD1,-,TGCAGCGTCCCAAAGCCCGGGACAGGTCTCACCGGGGAGCTGTTTTTT,CSVPKPGTGLTGELFF
TRBV4-1,TRBJ1-1,-,-,TGTGCCAGCAGCCCTGATGGGCTCACTGAAGCTTTCTTT,CASSPDGLTEAFF
TRBV7-8,TRBJ2-7,-,-,TGTGCCAGCAGCCAGGCACTCACCACCTACGAGCAGTACTTC,CASSQALTTYEQYF
TRBV19,TRBJ2-1,TRBD1,-,TGTGCCAGTAGTACTTCAGGGGGCATGTTCTTC,CASSTSGGMFF
TRBV2,TRBJ1-1,TRBD1,-,TGTGCCAGCCCGGGCAGGGGGCAGGGGTGGAACACTGAAGCTTTCTTT,CASPGRGQGWNTEAFF
TRBV5-1,TRBJ1-1,-,-,TGCGCCAGCAGCTCGGGGGGCGGAGGCACTGAAGCTTTCTTT,CASSSGGGGTEAFF